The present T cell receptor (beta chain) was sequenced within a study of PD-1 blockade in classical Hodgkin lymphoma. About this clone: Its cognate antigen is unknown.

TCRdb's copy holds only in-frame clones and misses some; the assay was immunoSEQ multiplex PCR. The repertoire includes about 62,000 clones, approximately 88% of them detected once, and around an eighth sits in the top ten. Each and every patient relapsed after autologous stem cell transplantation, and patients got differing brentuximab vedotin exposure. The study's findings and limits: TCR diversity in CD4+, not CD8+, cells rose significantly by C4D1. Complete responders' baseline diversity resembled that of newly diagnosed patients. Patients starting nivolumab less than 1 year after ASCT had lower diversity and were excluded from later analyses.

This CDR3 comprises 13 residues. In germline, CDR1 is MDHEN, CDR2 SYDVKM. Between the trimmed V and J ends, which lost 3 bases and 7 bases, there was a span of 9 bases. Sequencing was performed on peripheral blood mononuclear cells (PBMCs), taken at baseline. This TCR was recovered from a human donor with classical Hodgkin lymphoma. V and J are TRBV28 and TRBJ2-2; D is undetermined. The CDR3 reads CASSFRVGGELFF. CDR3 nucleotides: TGTGCCAGCAGTTTTAGGGTTGGCGGGGAGCTGTTTTTT.